The 8 T cell receptor beta chains reported below all come from one sample, sequenced in a study of blood T cell repertoires in COVID-19. Clones were sequenced by immunoSEQ multiplex PCR, and TCRdb holds only the in-frame ones, with some missing. The sample holds about 170,000 clones; 80% to 85% are singletons and the top ten take 9.5% to 13%. Input material: peripheral blood. Receptors were obtained from a man in his 70s with active or convalescent COVID-19.

The CDR3 loop is CASSQALGRPNYGYTF. CDR3 coding DNA: TGTGCCAGCAGCCAAGCGTTAGGGAGACCTAACTATGGCTACACCTTC. The rearrangement links TRBV4-2 to TRBJ1-2; D not certain. CDR3 length: 16 amino acids. V was pared by 1 base and J by 0 bases, with 12 bases between. From germline, CDR1 is LGHNA and CDR2 YNFKEQ.

V is TRBV7-2 and J is TRBJ2-2; TRBD2 matches 7 bases. The CDR3 has 13 residues. Per germline, CDR1 SGHTA and CDR2 FQGNSA. The J segment lost 7 bases and the V segment lost 4 bases, leaving 3 bases of the junction unmatched. CDR3 protein: CASSSSSGGELFF. The DNA of the CDR3 is TGTGCCAGCAGCTCTTCTAGCGGCGGGGAGCTGTTTTTT.

The chain employs TRBV4-3 and TRBJ1-3; D gene ambiguous. Trimming cost V 0 bases and J 0 bases, with 12 bases left between them. Germline V lookup: CDR1 LGHNA, CDR2 YSLEER. The CDR3 is 17 residues long. The CDR3 spells CASSQDRWATSGNTIYF. Written as DNA, the CDR3 is TGCGCCAGCAGCCAAGATCGCTGGGCTACCTCTGGAAACACCATATATTTT.

The chain is built from TRBV5-1 and TRBJ1-1; TRBD1 might be the D (5 bases). Trimming shortened V by 1 base and J by 0 bases, and 10 bases separated the two germline ends. CDR1 SGHRS and CDR2 YFSETQ come from the germline V gene. The CDR3 consists of 15 residues. The CDR3 is CASSLSAGLNTEAFF. The CDR3 DNA is TGCGCCAGCAGCTTGTCGGCAGGGCTGAACACTGAAGCTTTCTTT.

V is TRBV20-1 and J is TRBJ2-7; D may be TRBD1 (5 bases). V was cut by 3 bases and J by 5 bases, with 14 bases left in between. The germline CDR1 and CDR2 sequences are DFQATT and SNEGSKA (reference sequence). The CDR3 totals 13 residues. CDR3 protein: CSASGQGRDEQYF. The CDR3 bases are TGCAGTGCTAGTGGGCAGGGAAGGGACGAGCAGTACTTC.

The chain is built from TRBV3-1 (or the pseudogene TRBV3-2) and TRBJ1-2; TRBD1 might be the D (5 bases). There are 14 residues in the CDR3. Germline CDR1 LGHDT, CDR2 YNNKEL (reference sequence). V lost 1 base and J 3 bases, leaving 9 bases between the germline ends. The DNA of the CDR3 is TGTGCCAGCAGCCAAGGCAGGGCCCACTATGGCTACACCTTC. Its translation: CASSQGRAHYGYTF.

The rearrangement links TRBV6-2 or TRBV6-3 to TRBJ2-7, with D perhaps TRBD1 (5 bases). CDR3 length: 14 amino acids. The germline V and J ends were trimmed by 2 bases and 2 bases, with 10 bases remaining between them. Germline V CDR1 and CDR2: MNHEY, SVGEGT. CDR3 amino acids: CASSYRGGTYEQYF. Written as DNA, the CDR3 is TGTGCCAGCAGTTACAGGGGCGGCACCTACGAGCAGTACTTC.

On this clone: Within the sample, other DNA sequences also encode this same CDR3. V usage is TRBV5-1 and J usage is TRBJ2-5; D unresolved. Germline assignment: CDR1 SGHRS and CDR2 YFSETQ. The ends were cut back, 0 bases at V and 0 bases at J, with 6 bases in the middle. CDR3 size: 14 residues. The CDR3 DNA follows: TGCGCCAGCAGCTTGGCCCCAAACCAAGAGACCCAGTACTTC. Translating gives CASSLAPNQETQYF.